Listed below are T cell receptor beta chains from one sample, sequenced in a study of technical replicates of blood from a handful of donors. Sequencing was performed with immunoSEQ multiplex PCR; in TCRdb, only in-frame clones are kept and a portion is missing. The sample lists roughly 50,000 clones, roughly 96% occurring once. Sample: PBMCs. The receptor set was obtained from a human donor in good health. Some clones in this sample may be carry-over from other donors' samples. The conserved cysteine and the conserved F or W are not part of the CDR3 here.

V gene: TRBV7-3
CDR3 length: 13
J gene: TRBJ2-1
CDR3 protein: ASSETSGGYNEQF

V gene: TRBV2
CDR3 length: 15
J gene: TRBJ1-2
CDR3 protein: ASSERGQGALGYGYT

V gene: TRBV7-8
CDR3 length: 13
J gene: TRBJ2-1
CDR3 protein: ASSLADRTLNEQF

V gene: TRBV19
CDR3 length: 12
J gene: TRBJ2-5
CDR3 protein: ASGTSGGVETQY

V gene: TRBV4-3
CDR3 length: 12
J gene: TRBJ2-1
CDR3 protein: ASSQSGGYNEQF

V gene: TRBV5-1
CDR3 length: 13
J gene: TRBJ2-1
CDR3 protein: ASSWGTSGGAEQF

V gene: TRBV7-9
CDR3 length: 13
J gene: TRBJ2-3
CDR3 protein: ASSPSSGAYHTQY

V gene: TRBV7-9
CDR3 length: 13
J gene: TRBJ1-1
CDR3 protein: ASSPPGAGGSEAF

V gene: TRBV7-8
CDR3 length: 12
J gene: TRBJ2-1
CDR3 protein: ASSISGRAGEQF

V gene: TRBV7-2
CDR3 length: 13
J gene: TRBJ2-1
CDR3 protein: ASSLRRGGHNEQF

V gene: TRBV7-2
CDR3 length: 12
J gene: TRBJ2-5
CDR3 protein: ASSLGVRAETQY

V gene: TRBV19
CDR3 length: 11
J gene: TRBJ2-5
CDR3 protein: ASSLWTGETQY

V gene: TRBV7-9
CDR3 length: 12
J gene: TRBJ1-1
CDR3 protein: ASSFGREMSEAF

V gene: TRBV19
CDR3 length: 11
J gene: TRBJ2-2
CDR3 protein: ATPDRLTGELF

V gene: TRBV6-5
CDR3 length: 10
J gene: TRBJ1-2
CDR3 protein: ASSEDTYGYT

V gene: TRBV15
CDR3 length: 12
J gene: TRBJ1-5
CDR3 protein: ATSTAPFNQPQH

V gene: TRBV7-2
CDR3 length: 13
J gene: TRBJ2-3
CDR3 protein: ASSLYGGSTDTQY

V gene: TRBV29-1
CDR3 length: 13
J gene: TRBJ1-2
CDR3 protein: SVDYWESQNYGYT

V gene: TRBV27
CDR3 length: 19
J gene: TRBJ2-7
CDR3 protein: ASSFTVLSAGGPRWFSEQY

V gene: TRBV7-9
CDR3 length: 13
J gene: TRBJ1-3
CDR3 protein: ASSSDRVGGNTIY

V gene: TRBV18
CDR3 length: 13
J gene: TRBJ2-3
CDR3 protein: ASSSLEGSGNTQY

V gene: TRBV15
CDR3 length: 13
J gene: TRBJ2-7
CDR3 protein: ATSPTSGTSYEQY

V gene: TRBV6-6
CDR3 length: 12
J gene: TRBJ1-2
CDR3 protein: ASSYSERRFGYT

V gene: TRBV15
CDR3 length: 16
J gene: TRBJ2-2
CDR3 protein: ATSRRLGLAGTTGELF

V gene: TRBV2
CDR3 length: 12
J gene: TRBJ2-1
CDR3 protein: ASSPSVLGNEQF

V gene: TRBV4-1
CDR3 length: 9
J gene: TRBJ2-1
CDR3 protein: ASSRLDEQF

V gene: TRBV13
CDR3 length: 14
J gene: TRBJ2-2
CDR3 protein: ASSFVTGINTGELF

V gene: TRBV4-3
CDR3 length: 11
J gene: TRBJ2-7
CDR3 protein: ASSQGQGGEQY

V gene: TRBV23-1
CDR3 length: 13
J gene: TRBJ2-1
CDR3 protein: ASSQGGGRDNEQF

V gene: TRBV25-1
CDR3 length: 14
J gene: TRBJ2-1
CDR3 protein: ASSARDRGRLDEQF

V gene: TRBV19
CDR3 length: 13
J gene: TRBJ1-1
CDR3 protein: ASSLTQGAHTEAF

V gene: TRBV30
CDR3 length: 12
J gene: TRBJ2-1
CDR3 protein: AWSVGRLANEQF

V gene: TRBV5-1
CDR3 length: 8
J gene: TRBJ2-7
CDR3 protein: ASPWAEQY

V gene: TRBV18
CDR3 length: 11
J gene: TRBJ2-1
CDR3 protein: ASSEEGRAEQF

V gene: TRBV25-1
CDR3 length: 13
J gene: TRBJ2-1
CDR3 protein: ASSPAAGGVGEQF

V gene: TRBV5-6
CDR3 length: 15
J gene: TRBJ2-3
CDR3 protein: ASSLGFGTGNTDTQY

V gene: TRBV7-2
CDR3 length: 14
J gene: TRBJ2-2
CDR3 protein: ASSLLGLAVAGELF

V gene: TRBV5-1
CDR3 length: 14
J gene: TRBJ2-1
CDR3 protein: ASSSYGRGAYNEQF

V gene: TRBV5-4
CDR3 length: 12
J gene: TRBJ1-2
CDR3 protein: ASRLWASNYGYT

V gene: TRBV5-1
CDR3 length: 16
J gene: TRBJ2-2
CDR3 protein: ASGWVSGQTLNTGELF

V gene: TRBV19
CDR3 length: 13
J gene: TRBJ2-7
CDR3 protein: ASSIAGTSGYEQY

V gene: TRBV23-1
CDR3 length: 15
J gene: TRBJ1-5
CDR3 protein: ASSHRTRAYSNQPQH

V gene: TRBV28
CDR3 length: 14
J gene: TRBJ1-5
CDR3 protein: ASSSTDRGNNQPQH

V gene: TRBV30
CDR3 length: 18
J gene: TRBJ2-2
CDR3 protein: AWTRTSGLAGVYIAGELF

V gene: TRBV6-5
CDR3 length: 12
J gene: TRBJ2-3
CDR3 protein: ASSYSTGGDTQY

V gene: TRBV6-6
CDR3 length: 13
J gene: TRBJ2-3
CDR3 protein: ASRKTGDGTDTQY

V gene: TRBV5-8
CDR3 length: 9
J gene: TRBJ1-1
CDR3 protein: ASRKDYTAF

V gene: TRBV7-3
CDR3 length: 12
J gene: TRBJ2-3
CDR3 protein: ASSLTTGGDTQY

V gene: TRBV7-9
CDR3 length: 11
J gene: TRBJ1-1
CDR3 protein: ASRRGSGTEAF

V gene: TRBV6-1
CDR3 length: 13
J gene: TRBJ2-3
CDR3 protein: ASSEYRGLADTQY

V gene: TRBV7-9
CDR3 length: 11
J gene: TRBJ1-1
CDR3 protein: ASSLGGGTEAF

V gene: TRBV5-1
CDR3 length: 12
J gene: TRBJ1-1
CDR3 protein: ASSPGTGGTEAF

V gene: TRBV2
CDR3 length: 15
J gene: TRBJ1-4
CDR3 protein: ASSASRGRVSNEKLF

V gene: TRBV4-2
CDR3 length: 12
J gene: TRBJ2-7
CDR3 protein: ASSPLGGPYEQY

V gene: TRBV18
CDR3 length: 15
J gene: TRBJ2-7
CDR3 protein: ASSLQVPSAGSYEQY